This passage covers 2 T cell receptor beta chains from one sample sequenced in a study of blood T cell repertoires in COVID-19. Sequencing was performed with immunoSEQ multiplex PCR; in TCRdb, only in-frame clones are kept and a portion is missing. The sample holds just over 650,000 clones, over 80% seen once. Sequencing input: peripheral blood. The receptor source for this set is a young woman with acute or convalescent COVID-19.

J is TRBJ1-5 and V is TRBV6-5; 7 nucleotides match TRBD1. The V segment lost 4 bases and the J segment 2 bases; nucleotides outside the gene matches: 8. CDR1 is MNHEY, CDR2 SVGAGI, per germline. CDR3 length: 16 amino acids. DNA for the CDR3: TGTGCCAGCAGTTCCTCAGGGGGTCAGGGCAATCAGCCCCAGCATTTT. Its translation is CASSSSGGQGNQPQHF.

The chain uses TRBV6-5 and TRBJ1-2; TRBD1 is a possible D gene (5 bases). CDR3 length: 12 amino acids. Deletions cut 5 bases from V and 9 bases from J, with 13 bases between. Germline V gives CDR1 MNHEY, CDR2 SVGAGI. The CDR3 DNA follows: TGTGCCAGCAGTCCCGCGGGGGGAAGCTACACCTTC. Protein: CASSPAGGSYTF.